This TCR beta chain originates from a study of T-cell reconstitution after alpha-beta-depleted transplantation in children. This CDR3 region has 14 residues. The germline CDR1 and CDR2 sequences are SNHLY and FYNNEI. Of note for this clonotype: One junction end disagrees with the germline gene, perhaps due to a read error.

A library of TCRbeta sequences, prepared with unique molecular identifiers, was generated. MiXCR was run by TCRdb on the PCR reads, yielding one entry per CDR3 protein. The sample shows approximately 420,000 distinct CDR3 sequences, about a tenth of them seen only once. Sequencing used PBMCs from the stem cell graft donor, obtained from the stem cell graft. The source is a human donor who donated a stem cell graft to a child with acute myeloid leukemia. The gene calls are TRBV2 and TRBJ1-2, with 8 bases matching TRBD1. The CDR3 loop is CACRETGGDYGYTF. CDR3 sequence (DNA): TGTGCCTGCAGGGAAACAGGGGGAGACTATGGCTACACCTTC. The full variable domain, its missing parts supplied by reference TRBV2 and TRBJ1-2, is EPEVTQTPSHQVTQMGQEVILRCVPISNHLYFYWYRQILGQKVEFLVSFYNNEISEKSEIFDDQFSVERPDGSNFTLKIRSTKLEDSAMYFCACRETGGDYGYTFGSGTRLTVV.